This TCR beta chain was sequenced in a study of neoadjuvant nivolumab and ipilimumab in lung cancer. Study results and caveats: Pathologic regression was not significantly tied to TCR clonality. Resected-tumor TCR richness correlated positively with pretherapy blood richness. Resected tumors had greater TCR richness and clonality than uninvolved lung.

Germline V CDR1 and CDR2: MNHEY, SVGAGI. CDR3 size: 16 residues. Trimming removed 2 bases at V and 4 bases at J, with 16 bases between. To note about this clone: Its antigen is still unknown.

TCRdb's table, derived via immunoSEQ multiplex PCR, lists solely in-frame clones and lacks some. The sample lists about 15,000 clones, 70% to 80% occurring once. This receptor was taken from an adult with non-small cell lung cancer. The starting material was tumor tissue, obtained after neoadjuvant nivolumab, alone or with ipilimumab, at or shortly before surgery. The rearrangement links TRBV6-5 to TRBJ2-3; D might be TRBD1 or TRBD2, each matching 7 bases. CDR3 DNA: TGTGCCAGCAGTTACGGGGGAGGGGGCCCACCAGATACGCAGTATTTT. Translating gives CASSYGGGGPPDTQYF.